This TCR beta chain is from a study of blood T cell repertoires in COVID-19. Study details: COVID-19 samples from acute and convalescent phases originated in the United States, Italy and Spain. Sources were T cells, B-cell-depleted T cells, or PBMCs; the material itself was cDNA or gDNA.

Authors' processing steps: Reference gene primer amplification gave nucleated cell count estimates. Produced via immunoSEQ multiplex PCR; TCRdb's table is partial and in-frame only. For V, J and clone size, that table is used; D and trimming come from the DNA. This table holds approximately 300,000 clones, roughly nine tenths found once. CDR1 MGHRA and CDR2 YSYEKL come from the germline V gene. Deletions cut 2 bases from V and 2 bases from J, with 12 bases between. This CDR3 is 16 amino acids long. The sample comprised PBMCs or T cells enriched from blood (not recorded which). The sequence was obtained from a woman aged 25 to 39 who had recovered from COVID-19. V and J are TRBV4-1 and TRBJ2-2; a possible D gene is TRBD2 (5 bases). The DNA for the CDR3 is TGCGCCAGCAGCCAAAATCGGGGATTTAACACCGGGGAGCTGTTTTTT. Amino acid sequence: CASSQNRGFNTGELFF.